This T cell receptor beta chain emerged from a study of blood T cell repertoires in COVID-19. The V and J ends lost 1 base and 5 bases, in that order; junction bases with no gene match: 7. Germline CDR1 is SGHTA and CDR2 is FQGNSA. This CDR3 spans 18 amino acids. This clone was recorded only once. How the authors handled the data: Estimation of nucleated cell counts relied on the amplification of reference gene primers. The assay was immunoSEQ multiplex PCR, and TCRdb's table has in-frame clones only and misses some. D and trimming come from the DNA, and the V and J calls and clone size come from that table. Among roughly 150,000 clones listed, 70% to 90% were seen once.

This receptor was obtained from a man aged 50 to 59 who had recovered from COVID-19. V and J are TRBV7-2 and TRBJ2-2, with 13 bases matching TRBD2. The sequencing sample was made of PBMCs or T cells enriched from blood (not recorded which). The CDR3 DNA reads as TGTGCCAGCAGCTTAGTGACTAGCGGGAGGCTGGGGACCGGGGAGCTGTTTTTT. This codes for CASSLVTSGRLGTGELFF.